Sequencing of this T cell receptor beta chain was carried out in a study of read filtering for tumor transcriptome and immune sequencing. At the time of active disease, bone marrow was collected from every patient. The junction had 6 bases not matched to a gene; V was cut back by 4 bases and J by 4 bases. The CDR3 runs 13 residues. Germline V gene sequence: CDR1 SQVTM, CDR2 ANQGSEA. From roughly 400 ng of RNA, a library with molecular barcoded alpha/delta and beta/gamma adaptors was made. TCRdb analysed the reads with MiXCR anew, one entry per CDR3 protein. Of around 14,000 distinct CDR3 sequences listed, around 21% are singletons.

The origin of this receptor is a donor at least 40 years old with multiple myeloma. Sequenced material: a population of CD138-negative cells sorted from bone marrow. The rearrangement uses TRBV29-1 and TRBJ2-7; 8 bases align to TRBD1. The CDR3 coding sequence is TGCAGCGTTGTCAGGACAGGGAAGTACGAGCAGTACTTC. It is translated as CSVVRTGKYEQYF.